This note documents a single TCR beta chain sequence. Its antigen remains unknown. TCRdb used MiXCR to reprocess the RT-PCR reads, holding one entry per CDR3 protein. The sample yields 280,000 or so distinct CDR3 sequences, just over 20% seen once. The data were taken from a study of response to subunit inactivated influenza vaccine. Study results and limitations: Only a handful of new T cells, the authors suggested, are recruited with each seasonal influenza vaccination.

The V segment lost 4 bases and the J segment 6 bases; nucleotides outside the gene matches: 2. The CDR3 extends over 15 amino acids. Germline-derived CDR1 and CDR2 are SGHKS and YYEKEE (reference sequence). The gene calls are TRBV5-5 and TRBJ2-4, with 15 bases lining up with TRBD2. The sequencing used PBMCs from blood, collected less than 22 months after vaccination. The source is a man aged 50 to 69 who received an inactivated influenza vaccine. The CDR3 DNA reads TGTGCCAGCAGCGGGACTAGCGGGGGGTTAAACATTCAGTACTTC. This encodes CASSGTSGGLNIQYF.